Described below is a single T cell receptor (beta chain) sequence and its context. It has no known antigen specificity. The record has no base qualities; no much larger clone is one base away. V loses 4 bases of germline sequence and J loses 1 base, and the interval between the two ends is 8 bases. Via the germline V gene (reference sequence), CDR1 is SGHNT and CDR2 YYREEE. Measured from the cysteine to the phenylalanine, the CDR3 is 14 residues long. The kept DNA is CDR3 alone, 42 bases in frame from the first base. This entry is derived from a study of cytomegalovirus exposure and HLA in healthy donors (dated by TCRdb to about 2017). Regarding the study in general: In an earlier analysis of under 750 of the donors, less than 350 Gb of sequence data and 120 million or so unique TCR beta sequences from 150 million to 200 million T cells were reported. All discovery cohort repertoires had been generated using a single sequencing platform. The number of donors typed differed by locus, with about 629-640 for A, B, C, DRB1 and DQB1, around 520 for DQA1, under 610 for DPA1, and approximately 470 for DPB1. Both class I and class II loci were covered by HLA typing, at four-digit resolution. In the later analysis, no new phenotypic data were used to find candidate immune exposures; instead, reliance was placed on TCR beta sequences and their occurrence across donors. The study was designed to test whether signatures of past pathogen exposure could be identified by cataloging public T cell receptors. The genetic ancestry cluster associated with self-reported Caucasian donors included about 81% of the approximately 430 genotyped donors. The study combined high-throughput TCR immunosequencing, statistical association of individual TCRs with disease status, and machine learning to predict cytomegalovirus infection status. Donor age, sex, ethnicity and CMV serostatus were compiled together with the repertoire data. To decide whether each TCR beta V gene segment behaved as functional or pseudogenic, an earlier analysis of some 600 of the donors relied on high-throughput TCR beta sequencing. An early release covering around 630 HLA-typed donors comprised 300 to 350 gigabases of sequencing data and around 80 million unique TCR sequences. The T cell repertoires of roughly 660 subjects were profiled by immunosequencing and related to cytomegalovirus serostatus. Genome-wide SNP genotypes for about 60% of the roughly 700 donors were used in a later genetic analysis, which treated that subset as a discovery cohort. Besides the first cohort of about 730 subjects, a separate validation cohort made up of over 100 different subjects was used. Four to six DR-DQ haplotypes were handled as single units for association and clustering, since linkage in the cohort was strong. Across approximately 420 genotyped donors of the cohort, an average of roughly 230,000 unique TCR beta nucleotide sequences per donor were sequenced, and approximately 17% of those sequences were non-productive. In a later analysis, previously published TCR beta repertoires from roughly 710 donors were re-analyzed and high-resolution HLA genotyping was added so that TCR occurrence patterns could be studied. What the research found in general, with its limitations: A few of the identified cytomegalovirus-associated TCR beta chains were confirmed in vitro to be specific for cytomegalovirus antigens. The classifier was reported to diagnose cytomegalovirus status with high specificity and sensitivity in both the original cohort and the validation cohort. The authors suggested that the approach could potentially be extended to other disease states and immunological phenotypes. For the cohort, immune exposure information was limited to CMV serostatus. The 87-base-pair reads could not distinguish some IMGT-functional V segments, including TRBV6-2 and TRBV6-3, so those segments were excluded. Broadly in line with IMGT annotations, most TCR beta V segments showed up in productive rearrangements about 87% or about 30% of the time in an earlier analysis of 587 of the donors. A cluster of highly shared sequence variants was judged likely to represent a technical artifact of the sequencing pipeline. A total of 150 to 200 TCR beta chains were listed by the study as associated with cytomegalovirus. Specific HLA alleles were associated with 18,000 or so TCR beta sequences at a false discovery rate of 0.05 in a later analysis. A later genetic analysis reported fewer N-insertions in productive TCRs among donors in an Asian-associated ancestry cluster than the approximately 700-donor mean. Assigning TCR associations to individual alleles was difficult when HLA alleles, especially DR and DQ, strongly co-occurred. Linkage disequilibrium might explain the correlated functional status among segregating V segments, but an unknown experimental factor could not be excluded. A later analysis found that HLA-associated TCR beta chains were more clonally expanded and had lower generation probabilities than equally common non-associated chains. Most TCR sequences were seen in very few donors, while some public TCRs were found in many individuals. In a later analysis, several top co-occurrence clusters were reported to appear linked to parvovirus B19, influenza, CMV and Epstein-Barr virus. The earlier analysis of approximately 540 of the donors excluded some 15 rarely observed V segments, including chromosome 9 orphons, because counts were too low. The cohort was sequenced for TCR beta chains only, and without alpha or paired-chain data the features that could be detected were limited. HLA typing was unavailable for some donors at each locus, so association tests used only the typed subset. In a later analysis, the rate of TCR association differed among HLA loci, with DRB1 alleles having the most associated TCRs and HLA-C alleles having the fewest. Presence/absence analyses assumed roughly uniform sequencing depth across donors, an assumption that may not hold. In a later genetic analysis, a missense DCLRE1C variant was associated with V-gene and J-gene trimming of TCR beta chains, and the association was replicated in an independent cohort. A further reported finding was that TCR beta sequences accurately predicted the HLA-A and HLA-B alleles for most subjects in the first cohort. In a later analysis, most CMV-associated TCR beta chains were found to appear HLA-restricted, with HLA associations seemingly driven largely by CMV exposure.

The library relied on the immunoSEQ multiplex PCR assay. For the multiplex PCR, a mixture combining 60 forward primers for TCR Vbeta segments and 13 reverse primers for TCR Jbeta segments was used. Amplification of the CDR3 region of rearranged TCR beta genes was performed with a multiplex PCR assay on genomic DNA. Amplified TCR beta libraries were sequenced as 87-base-pair reads on the Illumina HiSeq System. For the original study's pipeline: Across the 640 or so repertoires, a later analysis counted around 80 million unique TCR beta chains, around 11 million of which were shared by at least two donors. Raw reads were error-corrected and collapsed into unique sequences with a nearest-neighbor algorithm that merged closely related sequences to remove PCR and sequencing errors. Alignment of CDR3 sequences to IMGT reference sequences was used to assign V, D and J gene segments. For a sequence to be retained, a match of at least six nucleotides to both a V gene segment and a J gene segment was required. Rearrangements were called productive when the CDR3 lacked stop codons and stayed in frame with V and J; all others were non-productive. CDR3 was defined according to IMGT convention as the region running from the second conserved V-encoded cysteine to the conserved J-encoded phenylalanine. Sequences without an unambiguous match to a single V gene segment were excluded from the earlier analysis of about 640 of the donors. An earlier analysis of just under 600 of the donors called V segments functional above 56.7% productive rearrangements and segregating when the between-donor standard deviation exceeded 5%. A statistical classification framework was built to diagnose cytomegalovirus status from the catalog of TCR beta chain sequences. In a later analysis, V and J genes were assigned by comparing TCR nucleotide sequences against IMGT/GENE-DB human TR gene sequences. The TCRdist pipeline was used in a later analysis to assign CDR3 sequences and most-parsimonious VDJ recombination scenarios. A later analysis defined each TCR beta chain by its CDR3 amino acid sequence plus V-gene family, and excluded reads lacking a unique V-gene family. As a way to deal with suspected cross-contamination and a sequencing artifact, a later analysis dropped 450 to 600 nucleotide sequences that were highly shared and had low generation probability. In a later analysis, a clonal expansion index for each public chain was calculated from normalized within-repertoire ranks of inferred template counts. Generation probabilities in a later analysis came from a VDJ recombination model fitted to out-of-frame rearrangements, and those results were checked against IGoR. Hypergeometric tests were used in a later analysis to score TCR-TCR, TCR-HLA and TCR-CMV co-occurrence, with a repertoire-size bias correction applied to the TCR pairs. A later analysis estimated false discovery rates by permuting HLA or CMV assignments 20 times. In a later analysis, co-occurring TCRs were grouped using DBSCAN, with TCRdist sequence similarity added in when clustering inside HLA-allele-positive subsets. Repertoires with fewer than 30,000 or more than 120,000 public chains were left out of co-occurrence clustering, as were five repertoires with anomalous nucleotide sharing. The immuneACCESS repertoire file appears here via TCRdb, limited to in-frame rearrangements. These files lack a portion of the clones; in checked studies, under half of the deficit traces to unresolved V genes, and the cause of the others is not known. The DNA was the basis for D and trimming; V, J and clone size are from that table. This sample has around 120,000 clones in its table, and 50% to 70% of those were observed once. The ten largest clonotypes hold 3.8% of the sample.

The cohort comprised some 700 healthy bone marrow donors. All cohort members were sampled while nominally healthy, although unrecorded immune exposures were likely present. The donor was CMV seropositive and belonged to the group of more than 250 seropositive cohort members. Each donor provided a peripheral blood sample, and peripheral blood mononuclear cells were used for TCR beta sequencing. The Qiagen DNeasy Blood Extraction Kit was used to extract genomic DNA from the blood cell samples. The specimen was PBMCs. The receptor chain draws on TRBV5-4 and TRBJ1-4; the D gene lacks a confident call. This TCR was sampled from a young man in good health and CMV-seropositive. The nucleotide sequence is given as TGTGCCAGCAGCATGGGAGGAACTAATGAAAAACTGTTTTTT. Translation gives CASSMGGTNEKLFF.